This T cell receptor (beta chain) came from a study of identical twins. Overall study findings and caveats: Models underestimated TCR alpha sharing (out-of-frame) in monozygotic twins. Alpha sequences out of frame and shared by twins had excess low generation probability.

The CDR3 sequence is 20 residues long. The trim removed 2 bases at V and 3 bases at J, leaving 15 bases unmatched. Only a few counts were recorded for this clonotype. Antigen unknown. A universal primer site came from template switching; cDNA carried unique molecular identifiers. MiXCR, applied by TCRdb to the 5' RACE reads, yields one record per CDR3 protein. The table has 200,000 to 250,000 distinct CDR3 sequences, 7.5% seen once. These data are also associated with another study on yellow fever vaccine responses in identical twins.

The sequenced material came from CD8+ T cells sorted from blood. The receptor comes from a woman aged 18-30 years in good health. J is TRBJ2-3 and V is TRBV12-3 or TRBV12-4; 12 bases map to TRBD2. Written as DNA, the CDR3 is TGTGCCAGCAGTTTACCTCCTTGGCTAGCGGGAGGGGACGGGACAGATACGCAGTATTTT. Translated, it gives CASSLPPWLAGGDGTDTQYF.